Below, 27 T cell receptor beta chains from the same sample are listed, as sequenced in a study of metastatic and nonmetastatic thyroid tumors. Patients had received no treatment of any kind before thyroid surgery. TCRdb reanalyzed the PCR reads with MiXCR. Among 40,000 to 55,000 clones listed, approximately 15% were seen once. The sequencing input was blood. The receptors were gathered from a female donor with papillary thyroid cancer or a benign thyroid nodule (not recorded which). Some clones in this sample may be carry-over from other donors' samples.

This clone has a count of ten or more. The chain joins TRBV30 to TRBJ1-3; possible D gene TRBD1, 5 bases. Germline-derived CDR1 and CDR2 are GTSNPN and SVGIG (reference sequence). V was clipped by 3 bases and J by 2 bases, with 11 bases between them. This CDR3 comprises 14 residues. CDR3 DNA sequence: TGTGCCTGGAGCCCAGGGAAGGCTGGAAACACCATATATTTT. Residues: CAWSPGKAGNTIYF.

This clone was counted at least ten times. The same CDR3 can be traced to other DNA sequences in this sample. The chain is built from TRBV5-5 and TRBJ1-2; the D gene is possibly TRBD1 (6 bases). Per the germline V gene, CDR1 is SGHKS and CDR2 is YYEKEE (reference sequence). This CDR3 region has 14 residues. Deletions cut 4 bases from V and 5 bases from J, with 15 bases between. CDR3 DNA: TGTGCCAGCAGCCAGCCAGGCGGACAGTATGGCTACACCTTC. This encodes CASSQPGGQYGYTF.

This clone has ten or more counts. This sequence may be a read error, since a much larger clone differs from it by one base. This chain joins TRBV28 and TRBJ1-1; D is ambiguous. The germline gives CDR1 MDHEN, CDR2 SYDVKM. There are 15 residues in the CDR3. Trimming stripped 5 bases from V and 4 bases from J, with 17 bases between. The CDR3 DNA reads as TGTGCCAGCAGTCCTTCTCGCCCAGTGAGCACTGAAGCTTTCTTT. Translating gives CASSPSRPVSTEAFF.

The table lists this clone with many counts. The chain uses TRBV29-1 and TRBJ1-2, with D possibly matching TRBD1 (5 bases). The V gene's germline CDR1 is SQVTM and CDR2 ANQGSEA. Trimming removed 5 bases from V and 4 bases from J, with 14 bases in between. The CDR3 is 13 residues long. The DNA of the CDR3 is TGCAGCGTTACGACAGCGTTATCCTATGGCTACACCTTC. This gives the protein CSVTTALSYGYTF.

The V gene is TRBV27, the J gene TRBJ1-1; maybe TRBD1 (5 bases). V lost 5 bases to trimming and J lost 3 bases, with 10 bases between them. The CDR3 extends over 13 amino acids. CDR1 and CDR2 from the germline V gene are MNHEY and SMNVEV (reference sequence). This CDR3 is CASSQGPDTEAFF. DNA of the CDR3: TGTGCCAGCAGTCAGGGCCCTGACACTGAAGCTTTCTTT.

This clone was recorded at least ten times. The V gene is TRBV3-1, the J gene TRBJ2-1; no clear D gene. Germline lookup yields CDR1 LGHDT and CDR2 YNNKEL (reference sequence). V was clipped by 1 base and J by 2 bases, with 9 bases between them. This CDR3 region has 15 residues. DNA for the CDR3: TGTGCCAGCAGCCAAGGTTACGGTACCTACAATGAGCAGTTCTTC. The encoded protein is CASSQGYGTYNEQFF.

This clone came up many times. The genes are TRBV3-1 and TRBJ1-4, with a weak D call TRBD1 (5 bases). The CDR3 covers 15 residues. V lost 0 bases and J 1 base, leaving 6 bases between the germline ends. The V gene's germline CDR1 is LGHDT and CDR2 YNNKEL (reference sequence). The CDR3 DNA follows: TGTGCCAGCAGCCAAGATCAGGGAACTAATGAAAAACTGTTTTTT. The encoded protein is CASSQDQGTNEKLFF. Together with reference TRBV3-1 and TRBJ1-4, the CDR3 gives the full variable domain: DTAVSQTPKYLVTQMGNDKSIKCEQNLGHDTMYWYKQDSKKFLKIMFSYNNKELIINETVPNRFSPKSPDKAHLNLHINSLELGDSAVYFCASSQDQGTNEKLFFGSGTQLSVL.

This clone was seen repeatedly, ten times or more. The chain combines TRBV2 with TRBJ1-1; D may be TRBD1 (6 bases). The CDR3 consists of 13 residues. Trimming cost V 6 bases and J 3 bases, with 11 bases left between them. From germline, CDR1 is SNHLY and CDR2 FYNNEI. The DNA for the CDR3 is TGTGCCAGCAGATCCCAGGGGTACACTGAAGCTTTCTTT. Translation: CASRSQGYTEAFF.

This clone was observed a few times. This chain's CDR3 is CASIYKYYEQYF. CDR3 in DNA: TGTGCCAGCATTTATAAGTACTACGAGCAGTACTTC. The chain combines TRBV2 with TRBJ2-7; D gene ambiguous. Trimming shortened V by 7 bases and J by 3 bases, and 10 bases separated the two germline ends. Germline CDR1 reads SNHLY; CDR2 reads FYNNEI. The CDR3 is 12 amino acids.

Note on this clone: Just one base apart from a much larger clone, this may be a read error. Other DNA sequences from this sample encode an identical CDR3 as well. The V call is TRBV7-9, the J call TRBJ2-5, with D tentatively TRBD2 (6 bases). The CDR3 consists of 16 residues. The germline gives CDR1 SEHNR, CDR2 FQNEAQ (reference sequence). Trimming shortened V by 5 bases and J by 2 bases, and 18 bases separated the two germline ends. The chain's CDR3 is CASSPRAGGAQETQYF. In nucleotides, the CDR3 is TGTGCCAGCAGCCCCCGTGCCGGGGGAGCGCAAGAGACCCAGTACTTC.

This rearrangement joins TRBV20-1 to TRBJ2-7, with TRBD2 identical over 10 bases. CDR1 DFQATT and CDR2 SNEGSKA come from the germline V gene (reference sequence). There are 13 residues in the CDR3. Written as DNA, the CDR3 is TGCAGCATGACTAGCGGGCTTGCCTACGAGCAGTACTTC. This translates into CSMTSGLAYEQYF.

This clone was seen many times. J is TRBJ1-2 and V is TRBV24-1; D not resolved. The germline gives CDR1 KGHDR, CDR2 SFDVKD. The CDR3 contains 14 residues. Trimming left V 1 base short and J 4 bases short, with 9 bases between. The CDR3 sequence: CATSDFTVGYGYTF. CDR3 DNA sequence: TGTGCCACCAGTGATTTTACCGTCGGCTATGGCTACACCTTC.

This clone appeared many times. This chain joins TRBV20-1 and TRBJ1-5; D is undetermined. CDR3 size: 9 residues. V was clipped by 6 bases and J by 7 bases, with 4 bases between them. Germline CDR1 DFQATT, CDR2 SNEGSKA (reference sequence). This CDR3 reads CSAGQPQHF. The CDR3 nucleotides are TGCAGTGCGGGGCAGCCCCAGCATTTT.

The table lists this clone with many counts. Here the CDR3 reads CAWSVHNTGELFF. As DNA, the CDR3 is TGTGCCTGGAGTGTACATAACACCGGGGAGCTGTTTTTT. This sequence joins TRBV30 and TRBJ2-2; the D is unclear. Germline V gene lookup returns CDR1 GTSNPN and CDR2 SVGIG (reference sequence). The CDR3 is made up of 13 amino acids. The ends were cut back, 0 bases at V and 2 bases at J, with 4 bases in the middle.

There are many counts of this clone. The rearrangement joins TRBV6-4 to TRBJ2-2; D ambiguous. Germline V CDR1 and CDR2: MRHNA, SNTAGT. This CDR3 has 14 residues. V was shortened by 2 bases and J by 5 bases, with 9 bases between the two germline ends. The CDR3 sequence is CASSDRENTGELFF. The CDR3 DNA sequence: TGTGCCAGCAGTGACAGGGAAAATACCGGGGAGCTGTTTTTT.

This clone was recorded at least ten times. The genes are TRBV11-2 and TRBJ2-3; tentatively, D is TRBD1 or TRBD2 (5 bases each). Trimming took 1 base from V and 6 from J, leaving 14 bases between them. The CDR3 sequence is 15 residues long. Germline V lookup: CDR1 SGHAT, CDR2 FQNNGV. The CDR3 nucleotides read TGTGCCAGCAGCTTAGTGGGGGAACGTACGGATACGCAGTATTTT. Encoded protein: CASSLVGERTDTQYF.

This clone was recorded many times. Possible read error: a much larger clone is one base away. V and J are TRBV20-1 and TRBJ2-6; TRBD1 matches 7 bases. CDR1 and CDR2 from the germline V gene are DFQATT and SNEGSKA (reference sequence). There are 17 residues in the CDR3. With V trimmed by 3 bases and J by 6 bases, 14 bases remained unmatched. This CDR3 reads CSASLPLGQSVANVLTF. The CDR3 DNA sequence: TGCAGTGCTAGCCTCCCGCTGGGACAGTCGGTGGCCAACGTCCTGACTTTC.

About this clone itself: One end of the junction is discordant with germline, which a read error may explain. The chain uses TRBV2 and TRBJ2-2; D is possibly TRBD1 (7 bases). Germline lookup yields CDR1 SNHLY and CDR2 FYNNEI. This CDR3 contains 21 residues. The CDR3 DNA reads as TGTGCCAGCAGTAAAGTCGGGGGATACGGGTTCGGGACAGTGAACACCGGGGAGCCGTTTTTT. Encoded protein: CASSKVGGYGFGTVNTGEPFF.

At least ten counts were recorded for this clone. The chain combines TRBV28 with TRBJ1-2; D gene unclear. Between the trimmed V and J ends, which lost 5 bases and 4 bases, there was a span of 17 bases. This CDR3 is built from 15 residues. From germline, CDR1 is MDHEN and CDR2 SYDVKM. Here the CDR3 DNA reads TGTGCCAGCAGTCTGGGAGCAGACATAAGCTATGGCTACACCTTC. This translates into CASSLGADISYGYTF.

This clone came up many times. The V gene is TRBV12-3 or TRBV12-4, the J gene TRBJ2-2; D not certain. Trimming removed 6 bases at V and 7 bases at J, with 15 bases between. The length of the CDR3 is 14 residues. The CDR3 DNA follows: TGTGCCAGCAGCAAAATCGGGTCCATCGGGGAGCTGTTTTTT. Encoded protein: CASSKIGSIGELFF.

This clone has a handful of counts. The chain couples TRBV11-1 to TRBJ2-7, with TRBD1 as a possible D gene (6 bases). This CDR3 comprises 15 residues. V lost 6 bases and J lost 3, with 18 bases in between. CDR1 is SGHAT and CDR2 is FQDESV in the germline V gene (reference sequence). The CDR3 loop is CASRSTGHSIYEQYF. The CDR3 DNA sequence: TGTGCCAGCAGAAGTACGGGACACAGCATCTACGAGCAGTACTTC.

This clone showed up many times. The rearrangement links TRBV19 to TRBJ1-6; D gene ambiguous. CDR3 length: 13 amino acids. With 3 bases removed from V and 8 bases from J, the gap between germline ends came to 8 bases. CDR1 is LNHDA, CDR2 SQIVND, per germline (reference sequence). Here the CDR3 DNA reads TGTGCCAGTAGTATGGTTGAGGATTCACCCCTCCACTTT. Its protein product is CASSMVEDSPLHF.

This clone was counted a few times. At one boundary the junction diverges from the germline segment, which might be a read error. The chain is built from TRBV12-3 or TRBV12-4 and TRBJ1-5, with TRBD1 matching 8 bases. The CDR3 runs to 13 residues. In DNA, the CDR3 is TGTGCCAGCAAACAGGGGGGCAATCATCCCCAGCATTTT. Protein: CASKQGGNHPQHF.

This clone has a count of ten or more. V and J are TRBV5-4 and TRBJ1-2; 9 bases fit TRBD1. The CDR3 is made up of 14 amino acids. With V trimmed by 5 bases and J by 6 bases, 8 bases remained unmatched. CDR1 SGHNT and CDR2 YYREEE come from the germline V gene (reference sequence). CDR3 DNA sequence: TGTGCCAGCAGAAAAACAGGGGGCGCGAATGGCTACACCTTC. As protein: CASRKTGGANGYTF.

This clone was observed a handful of times. It may be a read error: a sequence one base away is much more abundant. The chain links TRBV4-2 to TRBJ2-1, with 12 bases matching TRBD2. The CDR3 extends over 17 amino acids. Germline trimming cut 1 base from V and 1 base from J; bases unmatched to any gene: 2. CDR1 and CDR2 from the germline V gene are LGHNA and YNFKEQ. The chain's CDR3 is CASSQGLAGASYNEQFF. In nucleotides, the CDR3 is TGTGCCAGCAGCCAAGGACTAGCGGGAGCTTCCTACAATGAGCAGTTCTTC.

This clone was observed a handful of times. V gene TRBV2 combines with J gene TRBJ2-7; 9 positions agree with TRBD2. V shed 4 bases, J shed 9 bases, and the junction held 13 bases outside the gene matches. CDR3 length: 15 amino acids. Germline values: CDR1 SNHLY, CDR2 FYNNEI. The DNA of the CDR3 is TGTGCCAGCAGTGGCGTAGGTAGCGGGAGATGCGGGCAGTACTTC. It encodes CASSGVGSGRCGQYF.

This clone appeared many times. The gene calls are TRBV20-1 and TRBJ2-1; 13 bases are a match to TRBD2. The CDR3 loop spans 17 amino acids. The germline CDR1 and CDR2 sequences are DFQATT and SNEGSKA (reference sequence). After removal of 6 bases from V and 9 bases from J, the junction contained 17 bases not matched to a gene. The CDR3 DNA reads TGCAGTGCCAGTGGGACTAGCGGGATTATATTTGTGAGTGAGCAGTTCTTC. This translates into CSASGTSGIIFVSEQFF.